This TCR beta chain was observed in a study of shared clonotypes between healthy human individuals. Naive CD8 cells lacked CD45RO, underwent positive selection for CCR7 and left out terminally differentiated effector memory CD45RA+ cells. Study donors comprised healthy, HIV-negative adults devoid of recent acute infection or vaccination. General study points: Apart from blood, nothing was sampled; tissue repertoires likely differ. What naive subsets generally showed was a larger estimated richness than memory subsets showed.

The germline gives CDR1 MNHNS, CDR2 SASEGT. CDR3 length: 19 amino acids. V lost 0 bases and J 5 bases, leaving 20 bases between the germline ends. Profiling relied on immunoSEQ multiplex PCR, and the TCRdb table lists in-frame clones only, not all of them. The sample includes some 2,000,000 clones, approximately 94% of them seen just once. A remark on this clone: Its antigen is undetermined.

This chain connects TRBV6-1 to TRBJ1-6; no reliable D call. Sample: naive CD8+ T cells sorted from blood. The clonotype was recovered from a man younger than 35 in good health. The CDR3 here is CASSEAPGWERTDNSPLHF. The DNA for the CDR3 is TGTGCCAGCAGTGAAGCCCCGGGATGGGAAAGAACGGATAATTCACCCCTCCACTTT.